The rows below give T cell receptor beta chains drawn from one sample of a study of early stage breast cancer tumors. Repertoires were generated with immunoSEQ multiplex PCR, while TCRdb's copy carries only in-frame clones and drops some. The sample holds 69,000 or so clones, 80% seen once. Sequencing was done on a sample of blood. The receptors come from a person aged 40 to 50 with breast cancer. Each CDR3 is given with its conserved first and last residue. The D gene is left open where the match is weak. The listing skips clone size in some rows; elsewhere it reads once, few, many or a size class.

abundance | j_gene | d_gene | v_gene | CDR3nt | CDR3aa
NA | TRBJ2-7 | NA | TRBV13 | TGTGCCAGCAGCGCACAGGGAGTCCGCTACGAGCAGTACTTC | CASSAQGVRYEQYF
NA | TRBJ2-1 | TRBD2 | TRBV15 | TGTGCCACCAGCACAGAAGGGACTAGCGGGGTTCGCCAGTTCTTC | CATSTEGTSGVRQFF
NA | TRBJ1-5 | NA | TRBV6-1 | TGTGCCAGCAGTGCCCTACCGGGGGGAGTCGGCAATCAGCCCCAGCATTTT | CASSALPGGVGNQPQHF
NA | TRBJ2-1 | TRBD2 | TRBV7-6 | TGTGCCAGCAGCGCTAGCGGTAATTCCTACAATGAGCAGTTCTTC | CASSASGNSYNEQFF
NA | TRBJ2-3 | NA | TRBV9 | TGTGCCAGCAGCGTAGGGAGCGGGTACGAAACGCAGTATTTT | CASSVGSGYETQYF
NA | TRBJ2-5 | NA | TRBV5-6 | TGTGCCAGCAGCTTGGGGGGCGGGGAGACCCAGTACTTC | CASSLGGGETQYF
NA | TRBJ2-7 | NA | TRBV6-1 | TGTGCCAGCAGTTACCGCTACGAGCAGTACTTC | CASSYRYEQYF
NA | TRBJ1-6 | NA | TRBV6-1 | TGTGCCAGCATCGGGACGAATAATTCACCCCTCCACTTT | CASIGTNNSPLHF
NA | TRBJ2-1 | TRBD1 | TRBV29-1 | TGCAGCGCTGAGGGACAGGGAAATGAGCAGTTCTTC | CSAEGQGNEQFF
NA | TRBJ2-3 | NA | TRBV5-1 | TGCGCCAGCAGGGCCGTCACAGATACGCAGTATTTT | CASRAVTDTQYF
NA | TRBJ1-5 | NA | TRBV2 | TGTGCCAGCAGTGGGGGTGGGCGACGCAATCAGCCCCAGCATTTT | CASSGGGRRNQPQHF
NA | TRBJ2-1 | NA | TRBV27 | TGTGCCAGCAGGGACAACAATGAGCAGTTCTTC | CASRDNNEQFF
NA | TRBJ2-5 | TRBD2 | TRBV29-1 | TGCAGCTCCGCCCCCAACGGGAGGGGAGCGGAGACCCAGTACTTC | CSSAPNGRGAETQYF
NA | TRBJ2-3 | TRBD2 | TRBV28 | TGTGCCGCCCGGGGGACCACCGGACTAGCGGGAGGTCGGGGAGATACGCAGTATTTT | CAARGTTGLAGGRGDTQYF
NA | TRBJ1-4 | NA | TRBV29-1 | TGCAGCGTTGTGAGGGGCGAAAAACTGTTTTTT | CSVVRGEKLFF
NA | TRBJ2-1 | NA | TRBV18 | TGTGCCAGCTCACCACTTGACAATGAGCAGTTCTTC | CASSPLDNEQFF
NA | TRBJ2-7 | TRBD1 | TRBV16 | TGTGCCAGCAGCCAAGGGGGGACAGGGGCGACCTACGAGCAGTACTTC | CASSQGGTGATYEQYF
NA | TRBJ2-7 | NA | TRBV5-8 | TGTGCCAGCAGCTTACAGGCCGACTACGAGCAGTACTTC | CASSLQADYEQYF
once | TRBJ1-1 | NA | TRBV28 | TGTGCCAGCAGTTCATGGACAAACACTGAAGCTTTCTTT | CASSSWTNTEAFF
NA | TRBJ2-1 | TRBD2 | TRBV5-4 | TGTGCCAGCAGCTTGAAACTAGCGGGAGAGGATGAGCAGTTCTTC | CASSLKLAGEDEQFF
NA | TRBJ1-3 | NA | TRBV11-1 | TGTGCCAGCAGCCGGTTGAGAGGTGGAAACACCATATATTTT | CASSRLRGGNTIYF
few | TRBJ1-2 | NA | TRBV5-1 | TGCGCCAGCAGCCACGGGCAGGGTAACACCTTC | CASSHGQGNTF
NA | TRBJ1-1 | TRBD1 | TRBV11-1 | TGTGCCAGCAGCTTAACACAGGGGGGCACTGAAGCTTTCTTT | CASSLTQGGTEAFF
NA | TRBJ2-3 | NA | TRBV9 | TGTGCCAGCAGCGTAGCCCAGGGAGACGGGGCAGATACGCAGTATTTT | CASSVAQGDGADTQYF
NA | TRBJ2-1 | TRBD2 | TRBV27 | TGTGCCAGCAGGCTTGGGGGACTACTAATGGGTCGTTGGTTCTTC | CASRLGGLLMGRWFF
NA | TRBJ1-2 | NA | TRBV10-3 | TGTGCCGTACTTGGGGGGGGCTATGGCTACACCTTC | CAVLGGGYGYTF
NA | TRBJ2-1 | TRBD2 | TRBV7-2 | TGTGCCAGCAGCTTAGCGGAGACTAGCCCTTACAATGAGCAGTTCTTC | CASSLAETSPYNEQFF
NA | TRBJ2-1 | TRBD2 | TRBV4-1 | TGCGCCAGCAGCCAAGATAGGTGGGAGGGCCGCTACAATGAGCAGTTCTTC | CASSQDRWEGRYNEQFF
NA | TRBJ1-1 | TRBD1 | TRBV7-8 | TGTGCCAGCAGCTTAGCGACAGGGGATGGGGTCGGGAACACTGAAGCTTTCTTT | CASSLATGDGVGNTEAFF
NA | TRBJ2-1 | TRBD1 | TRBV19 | TGTGCCAGTAGTGTAGACAGGGCGGTAGGCAATGAGCAGTTCTTC | CASSVDRAVGNEQFF
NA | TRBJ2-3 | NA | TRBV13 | TGTGCCAGTAACTGGGGGCACTCTAGCACAGATACGCAGTATTTT | CASNWGHSSTDTQYF
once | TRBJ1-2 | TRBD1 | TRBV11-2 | TGTGCCAGCAGCCAGGCAGGGGGCAGGACCTATGGCTACACCTTC | CASSQAGGRTYGYTF
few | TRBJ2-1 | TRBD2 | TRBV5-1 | TGCGCCAGCAGCGCCTCTAGCGGGAGGACGGGTGAGCAGTTCTTC | CASSASSGRTGEQFF
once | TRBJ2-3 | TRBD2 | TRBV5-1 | TGCGCCAGCAGCTTACTAGCGGACACAGATACGCAGTATTTT | CASSLLADTDTQYF
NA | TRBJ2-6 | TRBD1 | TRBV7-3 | TGTGCCAGCAGCGCCAGGACAGGAGCCACTTCCTCTGGGGCCAACGTCCTGACTTTC | CASSARTGATSSGANVLTF
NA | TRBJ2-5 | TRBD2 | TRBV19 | TGTGCCAGTAGTCAAGCGGGAGTTATTTTAAAAGAGACCCAGTACTTC | CASSQAGVILKETQYF
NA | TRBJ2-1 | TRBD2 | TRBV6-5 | TGTGCCAGCAGTTACTCGATAGTCGGGAGGTATGAGCAGTTCTTC | CASSYSIVGRYEQFF
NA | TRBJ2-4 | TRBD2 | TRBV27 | TGTGCCAGCATTCACGGGACTAGCAAAAACATTCAGTACTTC | CASIHGTSKNIQYF
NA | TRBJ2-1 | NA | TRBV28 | TGTGCCAGCAGTCTTTACAATGAGCAGTTCTTC | CASSLYNEQFF
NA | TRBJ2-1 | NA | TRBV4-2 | TGTGCCAGCAGCCAAGCTGGAGGGGATGAAAACAATGAGCAGTTCTTC | CASSQAGGDENNEQFF
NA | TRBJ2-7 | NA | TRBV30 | TGTGCCTGTCAAAAAAACTCCTACGAGCAGTACTTC | CACQKNSYEQYF
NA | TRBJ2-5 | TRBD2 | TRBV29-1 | TGCAGCGCCGGCGGCGGGAGGGCTGAGGAGACCCAGTACTTC | CSAGGGRAEETQYF
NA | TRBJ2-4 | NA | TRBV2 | TGTGCCAGCAGTCCCTTCCGGACAGAAAACATTCAGTACTTC | CASSPFRTENIQYF
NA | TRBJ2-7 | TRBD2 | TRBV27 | TGTGCCAGCAGTTTTAGCGGGAGGGCCGGCGAGCAGTACTTC | CASSFSGRAGEQYF
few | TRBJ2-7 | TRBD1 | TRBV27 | TGTGCCAGCAGGGGGACAGGCACCTACGAGCAGTACTTC | CASRGTGTYEQYF
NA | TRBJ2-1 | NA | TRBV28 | TGTGCCAGCAGTACCCGCGACAGGCAGTTCTTC | CASSTRDRQFF
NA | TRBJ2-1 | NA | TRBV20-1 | TGCAGTGCTAGTTTTAATGAGCAGTTCTTC | CSASFNEQFF
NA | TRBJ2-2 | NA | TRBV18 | TGTGCCAGCTCACCATTGGTAGCGGCCACCGGGGAGCTGTTTTTT | CASSPLVAATGELFF
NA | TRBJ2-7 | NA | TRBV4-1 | TGCGCCAGCAGCCAAGCCCGGGACCGATCCTACGAGCAGTACTTC | CASSQARDRSYEQYF